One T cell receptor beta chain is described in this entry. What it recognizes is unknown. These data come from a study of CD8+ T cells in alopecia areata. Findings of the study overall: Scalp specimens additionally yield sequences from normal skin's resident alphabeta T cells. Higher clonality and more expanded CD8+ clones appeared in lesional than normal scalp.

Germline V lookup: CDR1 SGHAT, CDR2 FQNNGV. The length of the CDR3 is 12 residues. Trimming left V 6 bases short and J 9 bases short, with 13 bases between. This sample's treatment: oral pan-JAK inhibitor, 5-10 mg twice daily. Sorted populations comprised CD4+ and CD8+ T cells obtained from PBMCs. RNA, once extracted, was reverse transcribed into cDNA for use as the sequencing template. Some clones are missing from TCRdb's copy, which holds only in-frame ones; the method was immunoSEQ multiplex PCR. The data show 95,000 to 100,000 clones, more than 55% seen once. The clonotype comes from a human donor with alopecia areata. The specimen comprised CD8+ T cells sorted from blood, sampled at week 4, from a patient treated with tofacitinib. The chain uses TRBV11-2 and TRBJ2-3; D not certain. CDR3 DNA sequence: TGTGCCAGCAGGGGGATGGCACCAACGCAGTATTTT. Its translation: CASRGMAPTQYF.